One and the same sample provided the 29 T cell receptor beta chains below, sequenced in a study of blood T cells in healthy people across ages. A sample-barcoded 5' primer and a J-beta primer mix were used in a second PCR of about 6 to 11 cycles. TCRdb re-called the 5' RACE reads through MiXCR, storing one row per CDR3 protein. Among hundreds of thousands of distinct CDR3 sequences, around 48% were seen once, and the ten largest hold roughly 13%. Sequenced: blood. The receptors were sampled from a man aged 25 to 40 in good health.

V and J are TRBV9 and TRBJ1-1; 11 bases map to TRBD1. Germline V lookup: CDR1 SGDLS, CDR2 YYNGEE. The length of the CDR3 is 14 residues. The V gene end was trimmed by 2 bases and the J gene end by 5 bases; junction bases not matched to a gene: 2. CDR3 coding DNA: TGTGCCAGCAGCGTGGGGACAGGGGGGACTGAAGCTTTCTTT. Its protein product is CASSVGTGGTEAFF. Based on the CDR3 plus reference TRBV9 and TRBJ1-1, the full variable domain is DSGVTQTPKHLITATGQRVTLRCSPRSGDLSVYWYQQSLDQGLQFLIQYYNGEERAKGNILERFSAQQFPDLHSELNLSSLELGDSALYFCASSVGTGGTEAFFGQGTRLTVV.

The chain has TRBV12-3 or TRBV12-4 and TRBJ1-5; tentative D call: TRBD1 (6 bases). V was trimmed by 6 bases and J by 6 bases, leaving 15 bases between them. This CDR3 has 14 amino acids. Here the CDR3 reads CASRSGVISQPQHF. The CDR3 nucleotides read TGTGCCAGCAGGTCAGGGGTAATAAGTCAGCCCCAGCATTTT.

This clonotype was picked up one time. CDR3 sequence (DNA): TGTGCCAGCAGCTCGATTTACGGCACGAGTGAGCAGTACTTC. Amino acid sequence: CASSSIYGTSEQYF. This chain connects TRBV7-2 to TRBJ2-7; D unclear. There are 14 residues in the CDR3. Trimming stripped 4 bases from V and 7 bases from J, with 17 bases between. Per germline, CDR1 SGHTA and CDR2 FQGNSA.

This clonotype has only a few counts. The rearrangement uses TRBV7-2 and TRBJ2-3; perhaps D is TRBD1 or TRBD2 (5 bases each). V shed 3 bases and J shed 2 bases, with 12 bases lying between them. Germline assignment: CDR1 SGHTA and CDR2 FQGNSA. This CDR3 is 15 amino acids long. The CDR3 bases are TGTGCCAGCAGCTTGCGAGGGGTCCTCACAGATACGCAGTATTTT. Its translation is CASSLRGVLTDTQYF.

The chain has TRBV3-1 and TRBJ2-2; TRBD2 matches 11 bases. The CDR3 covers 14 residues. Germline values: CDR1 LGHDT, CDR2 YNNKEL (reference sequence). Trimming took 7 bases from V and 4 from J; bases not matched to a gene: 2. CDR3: CASISGGATGELFF. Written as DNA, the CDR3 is TGTGCCAGCATTAGCGGGGGGGCCACCGGGGAGCTGTTTTTT.

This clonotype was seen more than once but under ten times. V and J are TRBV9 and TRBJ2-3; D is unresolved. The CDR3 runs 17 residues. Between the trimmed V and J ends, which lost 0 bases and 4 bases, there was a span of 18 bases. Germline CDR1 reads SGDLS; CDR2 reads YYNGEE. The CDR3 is CASSVEPRRGVPDTQYF. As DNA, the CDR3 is TGTGCCAGCAGCGTAGAACCGCGGCGAGGAGTTCCAGATACGCAGTATTTT.

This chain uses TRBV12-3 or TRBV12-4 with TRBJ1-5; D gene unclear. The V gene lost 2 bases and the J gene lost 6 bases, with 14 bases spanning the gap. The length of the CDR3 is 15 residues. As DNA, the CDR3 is TGTGCCAGCAGTTTAAGTGGAACTTGGGGTCAGCCCCAGCATTTT. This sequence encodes CASSLSGTWGQPQHF.

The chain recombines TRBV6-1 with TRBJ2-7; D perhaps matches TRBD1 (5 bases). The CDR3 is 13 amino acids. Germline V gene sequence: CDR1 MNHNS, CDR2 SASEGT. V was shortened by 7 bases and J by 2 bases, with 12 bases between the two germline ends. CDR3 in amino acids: CASIDSDTYEQYF. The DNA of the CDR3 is TGTGCCAGCATAGACAGCGATACCTACGAGCAGTACTTC.

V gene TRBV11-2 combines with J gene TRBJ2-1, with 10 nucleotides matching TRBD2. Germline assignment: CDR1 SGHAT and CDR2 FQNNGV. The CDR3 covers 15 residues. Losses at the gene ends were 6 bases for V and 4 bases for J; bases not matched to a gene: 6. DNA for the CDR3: TGTGCCAGCAGGGTTGAAGCGGGGGGGTACAATGAGCAGTTCTTC. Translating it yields CASRVEAGGYNEQFF. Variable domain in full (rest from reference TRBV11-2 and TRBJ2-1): EAGVAQSPRYKIIEKRQSVAFWCNPISGHATLYWYQQILGQGPKLLIQFQNNGVVDDSQLPKDRFSAERLKGVDSTLKIQPAKLEDSAVYLCASRVEAGGYNEQFFGPGTRLTVL.

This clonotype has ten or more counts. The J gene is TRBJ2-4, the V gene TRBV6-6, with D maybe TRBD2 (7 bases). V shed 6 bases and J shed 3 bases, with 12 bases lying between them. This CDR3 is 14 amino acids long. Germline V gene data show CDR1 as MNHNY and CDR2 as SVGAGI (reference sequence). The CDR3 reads CASSPGGDKNIQYF. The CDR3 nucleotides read TGTGCCAGCAGCCCGGGGGGCGACAAAAACATTCAGTACTTC.

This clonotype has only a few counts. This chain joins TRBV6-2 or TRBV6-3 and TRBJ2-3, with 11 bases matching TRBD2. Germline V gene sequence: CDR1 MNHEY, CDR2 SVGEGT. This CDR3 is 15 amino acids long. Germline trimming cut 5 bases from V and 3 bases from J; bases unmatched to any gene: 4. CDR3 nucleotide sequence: TGTGCCAGCAGTAAACTAGCGGGGGAGACAGATACGCAGTATTTT. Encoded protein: CASSKLAGETDTQYF.

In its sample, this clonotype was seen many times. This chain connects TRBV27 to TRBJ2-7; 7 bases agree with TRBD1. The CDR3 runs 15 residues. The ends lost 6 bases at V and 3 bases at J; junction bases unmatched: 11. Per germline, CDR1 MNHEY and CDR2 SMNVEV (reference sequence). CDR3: CASRLIGTANYEQYF. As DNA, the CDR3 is TGTGCCAGCAGGCTAATCGGGACAGCAAACTACGAGCAGTACTTC.

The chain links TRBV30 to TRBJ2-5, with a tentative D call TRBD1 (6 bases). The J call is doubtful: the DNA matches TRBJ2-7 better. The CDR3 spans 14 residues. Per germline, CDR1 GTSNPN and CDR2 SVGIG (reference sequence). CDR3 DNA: TGTGCCTGGAGTACAGGGACATCACCTTACGAGCAGTACTTC. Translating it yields CAWSTGTSPYEQYF.

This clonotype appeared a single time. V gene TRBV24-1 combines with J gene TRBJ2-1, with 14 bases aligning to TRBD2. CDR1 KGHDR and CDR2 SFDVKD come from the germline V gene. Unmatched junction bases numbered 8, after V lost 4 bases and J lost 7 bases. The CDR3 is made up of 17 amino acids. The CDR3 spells CATSDPRTSGGLNEQFF. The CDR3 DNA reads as TGTGCCACCAGTGACCCTAGGACTAGCGGGGGGCTTAATGAGCAGTTCTTC.

CDR3 residues: CSASGQGNYGYTF. CDR3 sequence (DNA): TGCAGTGCTAGTGGCCAGGGTAACTATGGCTACACCTTC. The V call is TRBV20-1, the J call TRBJ1-2; TRBD1 is a possible D gene (5 bases). The CDR3 is made up of 13 amino acids. The germline CDR1 and CDR2 sequences are DFQATT and SNEGSKA (reference sequence). V gave up 3 bases and J gave up 1 base, with 9 bases separating them.

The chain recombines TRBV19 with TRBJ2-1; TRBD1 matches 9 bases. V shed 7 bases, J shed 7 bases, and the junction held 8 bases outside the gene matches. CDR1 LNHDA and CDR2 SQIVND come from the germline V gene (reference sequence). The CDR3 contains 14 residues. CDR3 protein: CASTRDRDPNEQFF. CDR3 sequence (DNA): TGTGCCAGTACCCGGGACAGGGACCCAAATGAGCAGTTCTTC.

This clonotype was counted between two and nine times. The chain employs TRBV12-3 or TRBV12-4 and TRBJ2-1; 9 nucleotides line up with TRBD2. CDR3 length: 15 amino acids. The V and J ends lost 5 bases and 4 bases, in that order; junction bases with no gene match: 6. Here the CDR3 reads CASSRTSGLYNEQFF. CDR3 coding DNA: TGTGCCAGCAGTCGAACTAGCGGGCTATACAATGAGCAGTTCTTC.

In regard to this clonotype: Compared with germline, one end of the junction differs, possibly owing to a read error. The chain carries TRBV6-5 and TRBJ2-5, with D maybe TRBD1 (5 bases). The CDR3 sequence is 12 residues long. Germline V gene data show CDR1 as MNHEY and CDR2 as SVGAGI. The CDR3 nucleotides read TGTGCCAGCTCAGGGAACCAAGAGACCCAGAACTTC. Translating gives CASSGNQETQNF.

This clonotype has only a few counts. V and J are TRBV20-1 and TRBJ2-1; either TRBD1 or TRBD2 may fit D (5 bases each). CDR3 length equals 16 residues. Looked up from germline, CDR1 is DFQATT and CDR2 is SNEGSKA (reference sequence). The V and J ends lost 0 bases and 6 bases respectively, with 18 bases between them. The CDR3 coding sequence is TGCAGTGCTAGAGATCACGGGGCGCATAGTGTCAATGAGCAGTTCTTC. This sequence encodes CSARDHGAHSVNEQFF.

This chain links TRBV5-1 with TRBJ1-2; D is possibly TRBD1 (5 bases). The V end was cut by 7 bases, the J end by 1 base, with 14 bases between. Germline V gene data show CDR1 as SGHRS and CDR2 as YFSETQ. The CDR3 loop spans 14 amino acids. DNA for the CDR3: TGCGCCAGCCGACCGGGACGGATTAACTATGGCTACACCTTC. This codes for CASRPGRINYGYTF.

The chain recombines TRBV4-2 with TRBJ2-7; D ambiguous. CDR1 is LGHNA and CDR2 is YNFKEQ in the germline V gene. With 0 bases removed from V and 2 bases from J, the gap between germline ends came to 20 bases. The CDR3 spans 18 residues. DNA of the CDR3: TGTGCCAGCAGCCAAGAAGGTGTGATTACTAAAGGGCCCTACGAGCAGTACTTC. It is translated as CASSQEGVITKGPYEQYF.

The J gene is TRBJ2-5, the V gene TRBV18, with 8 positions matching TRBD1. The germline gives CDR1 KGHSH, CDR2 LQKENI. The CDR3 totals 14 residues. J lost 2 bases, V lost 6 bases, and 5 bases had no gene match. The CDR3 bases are TGTGCCAGCTCCATACACAGGGGGCAAGAGACCCAGTACTTC. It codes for CASSIHRGQETQYF.

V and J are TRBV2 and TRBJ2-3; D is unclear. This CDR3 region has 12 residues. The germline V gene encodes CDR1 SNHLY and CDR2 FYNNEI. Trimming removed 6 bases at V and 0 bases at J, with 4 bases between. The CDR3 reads CASRISTDTQYF. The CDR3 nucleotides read TGTGCCAGCAGGATTAGCACAGATACGCAGTATTTT.

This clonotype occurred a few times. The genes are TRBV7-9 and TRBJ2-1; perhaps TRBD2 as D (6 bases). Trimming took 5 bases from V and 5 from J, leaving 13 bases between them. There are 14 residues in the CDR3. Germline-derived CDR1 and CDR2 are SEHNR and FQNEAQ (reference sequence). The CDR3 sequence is CASSPAVADNEQFF. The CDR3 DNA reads TGTGCCAGCAGCCCGGCGGTAGCGGACAATGAGCAGTTCTTC.

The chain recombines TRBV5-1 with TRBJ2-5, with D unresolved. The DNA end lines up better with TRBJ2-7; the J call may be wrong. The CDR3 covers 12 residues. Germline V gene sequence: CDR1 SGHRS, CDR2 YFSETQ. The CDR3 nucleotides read TGCGCCAGCAGCCTCACACAGATCGAGCAGTACTTC. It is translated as CASSLTQIEQYF.

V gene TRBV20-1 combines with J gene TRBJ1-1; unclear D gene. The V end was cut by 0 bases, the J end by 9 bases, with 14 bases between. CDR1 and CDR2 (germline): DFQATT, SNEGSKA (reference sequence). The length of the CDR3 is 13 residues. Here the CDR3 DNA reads TGCAGTGCTAGAGATAGCGGTCCCCGTAAAGCTTTCTTT. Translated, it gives CSARDSGPRKAFF.

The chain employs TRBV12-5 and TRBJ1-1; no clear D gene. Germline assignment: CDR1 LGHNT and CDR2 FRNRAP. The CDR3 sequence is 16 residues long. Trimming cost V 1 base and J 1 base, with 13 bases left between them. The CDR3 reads CASGLGRELSNTEAFF. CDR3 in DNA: TGTGCTAGTGGTTTGGGACGGGAACTTTCGAACACTGAAGCTTTCTTT. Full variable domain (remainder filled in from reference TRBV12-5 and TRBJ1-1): DARVTQTPRHKVTEMGQEVTMRCQPILGHNTVFWYRQTMMQGLELLAYFRNRAPLDDSGMPKDRFSAEMPDATLATLKIQPSEPRDSAVYFCASGLGRELSNTEAFFGQGTRLTVV.

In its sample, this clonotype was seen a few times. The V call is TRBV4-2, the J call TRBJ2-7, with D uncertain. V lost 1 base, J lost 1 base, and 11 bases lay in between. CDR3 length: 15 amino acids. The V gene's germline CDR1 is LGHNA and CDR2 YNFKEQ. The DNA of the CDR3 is TGTGCCAGCAGCCAAGCGGCGCTCCTATCCTACGAGCAGTACTTC. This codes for CASSQAALLSYEQYF.

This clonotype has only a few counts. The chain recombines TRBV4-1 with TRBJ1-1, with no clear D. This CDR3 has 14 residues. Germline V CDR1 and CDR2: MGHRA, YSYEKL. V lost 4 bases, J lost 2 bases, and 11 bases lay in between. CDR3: CASSLGGSNTEAFF. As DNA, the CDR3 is TGCGCCAGCAGCCTAGGAGGCAGTAACACTGAAGCTTTCTTT.